One T cell receptor beta chain is described in this entry. Antigen unknown. This sample is drawn from a study of cytomegalovirus exposure and HLA in healthy donors. Study findings and constraints: In a later analysis, at a false discovery rate of 0.05, roughly 17,000 TCR beta sequences were associated with HLA alleles. A missense DCLRE1C variant was associated with V- and J-gene trimming of TCR beta chains in a later analysis, and an independent cohort replicated the association.

The study ran its PCR with 60 Vbeta and 13 Jbeta primers. Methods used by the authors: In a later analysis, the count reached about 82 million unique TCR beta chains, with around 11 million shared. The table came from immunoSEQ multiplex PCR; TCRdb's copy has only in-frame clones and leaves some out. V and J calls and clone size are given by that table; D and trimming were obtained from the DNA. Among over 150,000 clones listed, roughly 77% were seen once. The sample taken for sequencing was PBMCs. This receptor was taken from a woman aged 40 to 50 in good health and CMV-seropositive.

This CDR3 reads CASSQDFGGSEGGYTF. In DNA form, the CDR3 reads TGCGCCAGCAGCCAAGATTTCGGAGGGAGTGAGGGTGGCTACACCTTC. The J gene is TRBJ1-2, the V gene TRBV4-3; D uncertain. Germline assignment: CDR1 LGHNA and CDR2 YSLEER. The germline V and J ends were trimmed by 0 bases and 7 bases, with 18 bases remaining between them. CDR3 length: 16 residues.